This record looks at one TCR beta chain sequence and its context. The data are from a study of technical replicates of blood from several donors. Profiled with immunoSEQ multiplex PCR; TCRdb holds only in-frame clones, not every one. The sample shows around 58,000 clones, around nine tenths of them seen only once. V trimming: 3 bases; J trimming: 0 bases; junction bases outside the gene matches: 6. CDR3 size: 16 residues. Germline V gives CDR1 LGHNA, CDR2 YNFKEQ. The sequence was collected from a human donor in good health. Some clones in this sample may be carry-over from other donors' samples. The sample comprised PBMCs. The V gene is TRBV4-2, the J gene TRBJ2-3, with 7 bases matching TRBD1. Here the CDR3 reads CASSHSADRSTDTQYF. DNA for the CDR3: TGTGCCAGCAGCCATTCCGCGGACAGGAGCACAGATACGCAGTATTTT.